The 20 T cell receptor beta chains in this list originate from one sample, sequenced in a study of blood T cell repertoires in COVID-19. TCRdb keeps only in-frame clones here, not all; method: immunoSEQ multiplex PCR. Of about 220,000 clones listed, approximately 90% were seen once; the top ten hold roughly 2.5%. The sample consisted of PBMCs or T cells enriched from blood (not recorded which). The receptors derive from a woman between 25 and 40 years old who had recovered from COVID-19.

The J gene is TRBJ1-2, the V gene TRBV5-1; 10 positions agree with TRBD1. V lost 4 bases, J lost 3 bases, and 15 bases stayed unmatched. CDR3 length: 18 amino acids. Germline lookup yields CDR1 SGHRS and CDR2 YFSETQ. The CDR3 loop reads CASSLTRQGALPYYGYTF. Here the CDR3 DNA reads TGCGCCAGCAGCCTTACTAGACAGGGGGCGCTCCCCTACTATGGCTACACCTTC.

Points on this clone: A much larger clonotype is one base distant, so this may be a read error. The chain recombines TRBV3-1 (or the pseudogene TRBV3-2) with TRBJ2-2; 9 bases are a match to TRBD1. CDR1 is LGHDT and CDR2 is YNNKEL in the germline V gene (reference sequence). J was trimmed by 6 bases and V by 4 bases; bases with no gene match: 0. The CDR3 has 13 residues. DNA of the CDR3: TGTGCCAGCAGCCGACAGGGGGCCGGGGAGCTGTTTTTT. As protein: CASSRQGAGELFF.

This chain joins TRBV29-1 and TRBJ2-7; D is possibly TRBD1 (6 bases). There are 13 residues in the CDR3. The V end lost 0 bases, the J end lost 6 bases, and 12 bases lay between the germline ends. The germline gives CDR1 SQVTM, CDR2 ANQGSEA. In nucleotides, the CDR3 is TGCAGCGTTGAAGATTACAGGGATCGCGAGCAGTACTTC. Translation: CSVEDYRDREQYF.

V gene TRBV7-2 combines with J gene TRBJ1-2; the D is unclear. CDR1 is SGHTA, CDR2 FQGNSA, per germline. V lost 1 base, J lost 2 bases, and 8 bases lay in between. This CDR3 has 14 residues. CDR3 in amino acids: CASSLDEENYGYTF. CDR3 DNA sequence: TGTGCCAGCAGCTTAGACGAGGAAAACTATGGCTACACCTTC. Together with reference TRBV7-2 and TRBJ1-2, the CDR3 gives the full variable domain: GAGVSQSPSNKVTEKGKDVELRCDPISGHTALYWYRQSLGQGLEFLIYFQGNSAPDKSGLPSDRFSAERTGGSVSTLTIQRTQQEDSAVYLCASSLDEENYGYTFGSGTRLTVV.

The chain has TRBV3-1 (or the pseudogene TRBV3-2) and TRBJ1-2; no firm D call. Trimming pared 0 bases from V and 0 bases from J, leaving 8 bases between. From germline, CDR1 is LGHDT and CDR2 YNNKEL (reference sequence). The CDR3 runs 15 residues. CDR3 amino acids: CASSQDRGSNYGYTF. In nucleotides, the CDR3 is TGTGCCAGCAGCCAAGATCGGGGTTCTAACTATGGCTACACCTTC.

The rearrangement joins TRBV9 to TRBJ2-7; a weak D match, TRBD2 (5 bases). CDR1 and CDR2 (germline): SGDLS, YYNGEE. V lost 3 bases and J 3 bases, leaving 16 bases between the germline ends. CDR3 size: 15 residues. This CDR3 reads CASSAADTAGYEQYF. The CDR3 DNA follows: TGTGCCAGCAGCGCAGCCGACACCGCGGGCTACGAGCAGTACTTC.

V gene TRBV5-4 combines with J gene TRBJ2-3; weak D call: TRBD2 (5 bases). Germline CDR1 and CDR2: SGHNT and YYREEE (reference sequence). The V end was cut by 0 bases, the J end by 4 bases, with 12 bases between. The CDR3 is made up of 15 amino acids. The DNA of the CDR3 is TGTGCCAGCAGCTTGGCCTTCAAACTAGCAGATACGCAGTATTTT. Protein product: CASSLAFKLADTQYF.

This chain uses TRBV5-1 with TRBJ2-7; D ambiguous. Germline V gene sequence: CDR1 SGHRS, CDR2 YFSETQ. The CDR3 is 15 residues long. V was clipped by 0 bases and J by 5 bases, with 15 bases between them. DNA of the CDR3: TGCGCCAGCAGCTTGGACGGCAAGGAGACCGACGAGCAGTACTTC. Amino acid sequence: CASSLDGKETDEQYF.

The chain recombines TRBV5-4 with TRBJ1-1; D might be TRBD1 (5 bases). V gave up 4 bases and J gave up 0 bases, with 10 bases separating them. Germline loops: CDR1 SGHNT, CDR2 YYREEE (reference sequence). This CDR3 is built from 14 residues. This chain's CDR3 is CASSTLDMNTEAFF. The CDR3 region has the DNA TGTGCCAGCAGCACGCTGGACATGAACACTGAAGCTTTCTTT. Full variable domain (missing parts from reference TRBV5-4 and TRBJ1-1): ETGVTQSPTHLIKTRGQQVTLRCSSQSGHNTVSWYQQALGQGPQFIFQYYREEENGRGNFPPRFSGLQFPNYSSELNVNALELDDSALYLCASSTLDMNTEAFFGQGTRLTVV.

The chain has TRBV11-2 and TRBJ2-5; 8 nucleotides line up with TRBD1. The germline V gene has CDR1 SGHAT and CDR2 FQNNGV. Unmatched junction bases numbered 11, after V lost 4 bases and J lost 7 bases. This CDR3 has 15 residues. CDR3 bases: TGTGCCAGCAGCTGGTTCGGGACAGGACAATTGACCCAGTACTTC. Encoded protein: CASSWFGTGQLTQYF.

V is TRBV7-9 and J is TRBJ1-6; TRBD1 aligns across 7 bases. The CDR3 covers 14 residues. Per the germline V gene, CDR1 is SEHNR and CDR2 is FQNEAQ (reference sequence). The trim removed 3 bases at V and 13 bases at J, leaving 9 bases unmatched. The CDR3 loop is CASSFYGTEGPLHF. The CDR3 DNA sequence: TGTGCCAGCAGCTTTTACGGGACAGAGGGTCCCCTCCACTTT.

The rearrangement joins TRBV24-1 to TRBJ2-2; 12 bases map to TRBD2. The V and J ends lost 1 base and 1 base, in that order; junction bases with no gene match: 12. CDR3 size: 21 residues. Germline CDR1 and CDR2: KGHDR and SFDVKD. The CDR3 protein is CATSDFLRLAGVLQNTGELFF. CDR3 nucleotides: TGTGCCACCAGTGATTTCCTACGACTAGCGGGGGTCCTCCAGAACACCGGGGAGCTGTTTTTT.

This chain links TRBV19 with TRBJ1-4, with D uncertain. V was shortened by 9 bases and J by 3 bases, with 14 bases between the two germline ends. Per the germline V gene, CDR1 is LNHDA and CDR2 is SQIVND (reference sequence). There are 14 residues in the CDR3. The CDR3: CARPRGAANEKLFF. As DNA, the CDR3 is TGTGCCAGACCCCGGGGAGCGGCTAATGAAAAACTGTTTTTT.

The chain joins TRBV5-5 to TRBJ2-1, with D hard to call. Germline V gene lookup returns CDR1 SGHKS and CDR2 YYEKEE (reference sequence). The CDR3 is 16 amino acids. Trimming shortened V by 0 bases and J by 1 base, and 11 bases separated the two germline ends. CDR3 region: CASSLGSLPSYNEQFF. In DNA, the CDR3 is TGTGCCAGCAGCTTGGGGAGTTTGCCTTCCTACAATGAGCAGTTCTTC.

This chain joins TRBV9 and TRBJ2-1, with 7 bases matching TRBD2. The junction had 3 bases not matched to a gene; V was cut back by 5 bases and J by 4 bases. From germline, CDR1 is SGDLS and CDR2 YYNGEE. The CDR3 length is 13 residues. CDR3 in DNA: TGTGCCAGCAGTACGGGGGGTTACAATGAGCAGTTCTTC. Protein product: CASSTGGYNEQFF.

The rearrangement links TRBV5-6 to TRBJ1-1; 7 bases are shared with TRBD1. The CDR3 is made up of 13 amino acids. J gave up 6 bases and V 2 bases, and 4 bases lay outside the gene matches. Germline CDR1 is SGHDT and CDR2 is YYEEEE. CDR3 protein: CASSFQGDPEAFF. The CDR3, as DNA: TGTGCCAGCAGCTTTCAGGGGGATCCTGAAGCTTTCTTT.

This chain joins TRBV12-3 or TRBV12-4 and TRBJ1-1, with 7 bases lining up with TRBD1. The CDR3 consists of 13 residues. Trimming at V came to 11 bases and at J to 1 base, leaving 7 bases not matched to a gene. Here the CDR3 reads CASDDRENTEAFF. For the CDR3, the DNA is TGTGCCTCCGATGACAGGGAGAACACTGAAGCTTTCTTT.

V and J are TRBV3-1 (or the pseudogene TRBV3-2) and TRBJ1-2, with D tentatively TRBD1 (5 bases). Germline CDR1 is LGHDT and CDR2 is YNNKEL (reference sequence). The CDR3 has 15 residues. The V and J ends lost 0 bases and 4 bases respectively, with 12 bases between them. CDR3 nucleotide sequence: TGTGCCAGCAGCCAAGACTCGGGACTGGTCTATGGCTACACCTTC. Translation gives CASSQDSGLVYGYTF.

The chain carries TRBV19 and TRBJ1-5; TRBD1 might be the D (5 bases). V gave up 3 bases and J gave up 6 bases, with 12 bases separating them. In germline, CDR1 is LNHDA, CDR2 SQIVND (reference sequence). The CDR3 runs 14 residues. For the CDR3, the DNA is TGTGCCAGTAGTATGACTGGGGGGACTCAGCCCCAGCATTTT. Residues: CASSMTGGTQPQHF.

The count of this clone is one. The chain joins TRBV7-2 to TRBJ1-4; 10 positions agree with TRBD1. V dropped 3 bases and J dropped 10; count of bases not matched to a gene: 8. The CDR3 runs to 15 residues. Per germline, CDR1 SGHTA and CDR2 FQGNSA. CDR3 DNA sequence: TGTGCCAGCAGCTTGGGACAGGGGTTGGGTGGAAAACTGTTTTTT. This codes for CASSLGQGLGGKLFF.